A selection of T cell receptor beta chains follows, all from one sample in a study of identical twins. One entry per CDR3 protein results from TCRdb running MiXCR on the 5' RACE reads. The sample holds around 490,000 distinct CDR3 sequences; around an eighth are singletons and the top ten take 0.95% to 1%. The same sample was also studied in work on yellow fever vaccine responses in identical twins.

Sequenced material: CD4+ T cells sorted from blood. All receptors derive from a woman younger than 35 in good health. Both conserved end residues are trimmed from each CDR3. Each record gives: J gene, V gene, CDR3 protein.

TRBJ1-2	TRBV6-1	ATGQVVSSYGYT
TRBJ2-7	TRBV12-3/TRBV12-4	ASSLGTGGPNAQY
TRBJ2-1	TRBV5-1	ASSWGTGGDNEQF
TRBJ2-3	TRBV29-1	SVLKGRGPADTQY
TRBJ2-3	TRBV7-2	ASSITGSRTDTQY
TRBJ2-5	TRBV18	ASSRDSFQETQY
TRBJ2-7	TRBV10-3	AISERQSSYEQY
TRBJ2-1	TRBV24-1	ATSDLGGQGARYEQF
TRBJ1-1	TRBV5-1	ASSPNKGNTEAF
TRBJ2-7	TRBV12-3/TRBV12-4	ASRRTAYEQY
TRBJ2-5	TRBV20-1	SARSLEGETQY
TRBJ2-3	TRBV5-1	ASSLGRLLPTSTDTQY
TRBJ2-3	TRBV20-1	SATVTIPTDTQY
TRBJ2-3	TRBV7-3	ASSLVGDTTDTQY
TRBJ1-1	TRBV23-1	ASDNQGNTEAF
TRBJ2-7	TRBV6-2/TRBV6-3	ASRPSGGVYEQY
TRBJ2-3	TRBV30	AWSRTDTQY
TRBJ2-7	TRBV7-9	ASSAGQGIPYEQY
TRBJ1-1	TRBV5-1	ASSPRDGYTEAF
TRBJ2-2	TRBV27	ASQAQGNTGELF
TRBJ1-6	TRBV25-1	ASSEWRFGSPLH
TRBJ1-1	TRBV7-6	ASSLMAEGNTEAF
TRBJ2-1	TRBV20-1	SASRTSGRARNEQF